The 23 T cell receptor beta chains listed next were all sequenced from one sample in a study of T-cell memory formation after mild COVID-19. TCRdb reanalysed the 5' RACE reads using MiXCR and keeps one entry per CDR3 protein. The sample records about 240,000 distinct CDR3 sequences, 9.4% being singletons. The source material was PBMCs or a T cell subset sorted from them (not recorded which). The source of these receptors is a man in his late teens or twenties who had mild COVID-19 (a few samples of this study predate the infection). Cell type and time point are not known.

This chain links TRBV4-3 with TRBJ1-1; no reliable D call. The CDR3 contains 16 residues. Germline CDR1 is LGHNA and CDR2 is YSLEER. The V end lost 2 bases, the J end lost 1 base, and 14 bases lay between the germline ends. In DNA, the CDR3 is TGCGCCAGCAGCCAATCTATCGCGACGTGGAACACTGAAGCTTTCTTT. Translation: CASSQSIATWNTEAFF.

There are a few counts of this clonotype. The CDR3 nucleotides read TGTGCCAGCAGTTTAACATCCCATAATGGGGAGACCCAGTACTTC. This encodes CASSLTSHNGETQYF. The chain uses TRBV28 and TRBJ2-5; D uncertain. Trimming took off 2 bases at V and 5 bases at J, with 15 bases between the two ends. CDR3 length: 15 residues. Germline CDR1 and CDR2: MDHEN and SYDVKM.

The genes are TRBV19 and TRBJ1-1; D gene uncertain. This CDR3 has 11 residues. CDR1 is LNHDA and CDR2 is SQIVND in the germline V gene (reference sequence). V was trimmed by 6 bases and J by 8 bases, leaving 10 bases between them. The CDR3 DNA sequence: TGTGCCAGTAGGGGCGAATGGGAAGCTTTCTTT. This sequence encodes CASRGEWEAFF.

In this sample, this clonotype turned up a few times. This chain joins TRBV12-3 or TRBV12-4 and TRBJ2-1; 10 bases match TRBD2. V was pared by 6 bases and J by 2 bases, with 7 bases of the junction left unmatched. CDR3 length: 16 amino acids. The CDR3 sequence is CASRIAGGRTYNEQFF. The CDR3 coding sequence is TGTGCCAGCAGGATAGCGGGGGGCAGAACCTACAATGAGCAGTTCTTC.

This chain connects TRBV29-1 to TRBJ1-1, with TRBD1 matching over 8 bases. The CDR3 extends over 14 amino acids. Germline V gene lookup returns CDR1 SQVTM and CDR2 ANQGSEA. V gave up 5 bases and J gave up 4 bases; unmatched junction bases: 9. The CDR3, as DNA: TGCAGCGTTCAGGGGGCCCTACCTGGCACTGAAGCTTTCTTT. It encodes CSVQGALPGTEAFF.

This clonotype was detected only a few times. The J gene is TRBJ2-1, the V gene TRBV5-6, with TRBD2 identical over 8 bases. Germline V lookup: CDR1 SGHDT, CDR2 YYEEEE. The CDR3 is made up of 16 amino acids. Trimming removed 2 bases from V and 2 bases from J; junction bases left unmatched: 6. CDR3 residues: CASSLQRGSTYNEQFF. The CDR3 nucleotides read TGTGCCAGCAGCTTACAGCGGGGGAGCACCTACAATGAGCAGTTCTTC.

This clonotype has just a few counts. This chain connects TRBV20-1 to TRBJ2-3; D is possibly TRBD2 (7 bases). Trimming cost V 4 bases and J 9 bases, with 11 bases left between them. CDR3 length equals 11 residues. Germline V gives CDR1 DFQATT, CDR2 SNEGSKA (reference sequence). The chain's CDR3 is CSATGEGTQYF. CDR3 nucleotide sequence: TGCAGTGCTACAGGGGAGGGGACGCAGTATTTT.

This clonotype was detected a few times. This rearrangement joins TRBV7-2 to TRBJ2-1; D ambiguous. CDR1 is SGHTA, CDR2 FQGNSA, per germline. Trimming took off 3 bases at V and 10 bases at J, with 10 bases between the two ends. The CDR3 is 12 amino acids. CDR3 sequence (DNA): TGTGCCAGCAGCTTCGTACGCCTGGAGCAGTTCTTC. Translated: CASSFVRLEQFF.

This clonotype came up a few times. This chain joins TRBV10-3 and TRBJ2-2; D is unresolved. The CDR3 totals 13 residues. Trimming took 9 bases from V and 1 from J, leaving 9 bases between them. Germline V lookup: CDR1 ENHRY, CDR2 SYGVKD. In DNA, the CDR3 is TGTGCCATTACACCTCAGAACACCGGGGAGCTGTTTTTT. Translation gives CAITPQNTGELFF.

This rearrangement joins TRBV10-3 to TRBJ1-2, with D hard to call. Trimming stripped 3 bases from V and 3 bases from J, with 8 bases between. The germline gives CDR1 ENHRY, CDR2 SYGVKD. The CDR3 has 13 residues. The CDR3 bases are TGTGCCATCAGTGAAAACCCCGACTATGGCTACACCTTC. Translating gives CAISENPDYGYTF.

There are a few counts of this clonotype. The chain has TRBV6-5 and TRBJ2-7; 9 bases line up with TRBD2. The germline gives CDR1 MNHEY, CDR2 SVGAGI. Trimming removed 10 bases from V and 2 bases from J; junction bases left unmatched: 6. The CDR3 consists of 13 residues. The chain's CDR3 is CATIGLAPYEQYF. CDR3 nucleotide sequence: TGTGCCACCATTGGACTAGCGCCCTACGAGCAGTACTTC.

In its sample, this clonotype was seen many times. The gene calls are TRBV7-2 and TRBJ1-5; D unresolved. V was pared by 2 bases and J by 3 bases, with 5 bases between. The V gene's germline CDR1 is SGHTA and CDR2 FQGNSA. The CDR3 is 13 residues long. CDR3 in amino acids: CASSLWDNQPQHF. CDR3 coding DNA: TGTGCCAGCAGCTTATGGGACAATCAGCCCCAGCATTTT.

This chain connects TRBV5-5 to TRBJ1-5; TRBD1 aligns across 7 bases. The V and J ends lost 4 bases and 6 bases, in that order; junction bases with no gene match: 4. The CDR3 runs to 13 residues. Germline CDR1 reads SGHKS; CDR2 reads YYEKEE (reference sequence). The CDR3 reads CASSPRGAQPQHF. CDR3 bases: TGTGCCAGCAGCCCCAGGGGGGCTCAGCCCCAGCATTTT.

The CDR3 nucleotides are TGTGCCAGCAGCCCGCAGGGGGGTACGCACGAGCAGTACTTC. It translates to CASSPQGGTHEQYF. The V gene is TRBV5-6, the J gene TRBJ2-7, with TRBD1 as a possible D gene (7 bases). V was pared by 4 bases and J by 5 bases, with 16 bases between. Germline-derived CDR1 and CDR2 are SGHDT and YYEEEE. The CDR3 runs to 14 residues.

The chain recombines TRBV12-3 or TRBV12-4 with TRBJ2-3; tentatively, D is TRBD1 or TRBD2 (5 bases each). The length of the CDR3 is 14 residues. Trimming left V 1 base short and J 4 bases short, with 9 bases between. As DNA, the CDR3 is TGTGCCAGCAGTTTAGTTGAGGGGTCAGATACGCAGTATTTT. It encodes CASSLVEGSDTQYF.

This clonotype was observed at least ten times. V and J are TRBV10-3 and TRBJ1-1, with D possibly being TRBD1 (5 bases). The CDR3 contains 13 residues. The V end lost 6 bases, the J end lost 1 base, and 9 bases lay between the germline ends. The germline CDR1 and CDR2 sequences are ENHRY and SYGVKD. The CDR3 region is CAISGRENTEAFF. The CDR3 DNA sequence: TGTGCCATCAGCGGCAGGGAGAACACTGAAGCTTTCTTT.

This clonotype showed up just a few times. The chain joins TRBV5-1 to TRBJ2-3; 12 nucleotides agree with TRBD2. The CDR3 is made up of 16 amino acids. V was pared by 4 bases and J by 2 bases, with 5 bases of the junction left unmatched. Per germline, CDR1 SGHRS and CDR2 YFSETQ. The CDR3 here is CASSLGTSGSTDTQYF. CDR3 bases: TGCGCCAGCAGCCTTGGGACTAGCGGGTCCACAGATACGCAGTATTTT.

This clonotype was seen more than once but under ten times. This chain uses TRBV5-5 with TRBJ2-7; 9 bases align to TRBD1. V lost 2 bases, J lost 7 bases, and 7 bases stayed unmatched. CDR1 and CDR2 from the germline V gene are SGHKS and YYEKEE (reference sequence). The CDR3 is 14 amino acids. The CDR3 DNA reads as TGTGCCAGCAGCTTACTACAGGGGGCGAGTGAGCAGTACTTC. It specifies CASSLLQGASEQYF.

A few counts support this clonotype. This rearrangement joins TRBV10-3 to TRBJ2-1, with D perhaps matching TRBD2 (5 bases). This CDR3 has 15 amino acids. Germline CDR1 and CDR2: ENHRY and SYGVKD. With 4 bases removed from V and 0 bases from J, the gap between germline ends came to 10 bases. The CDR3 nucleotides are TGTGCCATCAGTGGGACTCGCAGCTCCTACAATGAGCAGTTCTTC. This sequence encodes CAISGTRSSYNEQFF.

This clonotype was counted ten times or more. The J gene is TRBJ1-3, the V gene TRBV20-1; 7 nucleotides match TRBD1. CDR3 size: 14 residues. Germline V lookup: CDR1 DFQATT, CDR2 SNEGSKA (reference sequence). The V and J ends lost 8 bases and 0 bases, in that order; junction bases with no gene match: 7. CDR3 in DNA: TGCAGTACCCGACAGGGAGCCTCTGGAAACACCATATATTTT. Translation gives CSTRQGASGNTIYF.

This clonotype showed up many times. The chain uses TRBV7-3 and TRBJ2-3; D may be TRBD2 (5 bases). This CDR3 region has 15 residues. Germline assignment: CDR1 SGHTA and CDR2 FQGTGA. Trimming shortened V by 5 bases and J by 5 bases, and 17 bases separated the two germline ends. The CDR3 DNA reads TGTGCCAGCAGCATATCAGGAGGCAAGATAGATACGCAGTATTTT. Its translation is CASSISGGKIDTQYF.

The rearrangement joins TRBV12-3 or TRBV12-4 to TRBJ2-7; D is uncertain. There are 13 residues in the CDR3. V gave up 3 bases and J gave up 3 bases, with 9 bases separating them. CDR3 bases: TGTGCCAGCAGTTTTCTTAGGGACTACGAGCAGTACTTC. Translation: CASSFLRDYEQYF.

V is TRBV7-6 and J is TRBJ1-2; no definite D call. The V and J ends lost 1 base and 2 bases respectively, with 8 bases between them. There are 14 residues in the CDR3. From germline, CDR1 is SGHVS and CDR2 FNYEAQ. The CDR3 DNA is TGTGCCAGCAGCTTAGACCAGTTAAACTATGGCTACACCTTC. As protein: CASSLDQLNYGYTF.